This T cell receptor (beta chain) was sequenced for a study of blood T cell repertoires in COVID-19. Study-wide context: The United States, Italy and Spain supplied acute and convalescent COVID-19 samples. Sample material is recorded as cDNA or gDNA derived from T cells, B-cell-depleted T cells, or PBMCs.

In the original processing: Estimates of nucleated cell counts were drawn from the amplification of reference gene primers. The data were produced by immunoSEQ multiplex PCR, yet TCRdb's version contains in-frame clones alone and is incomplete. V, J and clone size are taken as reported in that table, and D and trimming were inferred from the DNA itself. This sample has about 170,000 clones; roughly four fifths occur once, and the top ten carry about a tenth. V lost 6 bases and J lost 8; bases outside the gene matches: 5. Germline CDR1 reads ENHRY; CDR2 reads SYGVKD. The CDR3 length is 13 residues. The specimen was peripheral blood. This chain connects TRBV10-3 to TRBJ1-4; 8 nucleotides match TRBD1. The TCR sequence derives from a man between 65 and 85 years old with active or convalescent COVID-19. The CDR3 sequence: CAISAGQGEKLFF. DNA of the CDR3: TGTGCCATCAGCGCCGGACAGGGAGAAAAACTGTTTTTT.